This TCR beta chain was sequenced for a study of T cell responses to AZD1222 COVID-19 vaccine. General study results and limits: Clonal diversity was possibly underestimated, and white British individuals and females predominated among donors.

Profiled with immunoSEQ multiplex PCR; TCRdb holds only in-frame clones, not every one. Among tens of thousands of clones listed, around 86% were seen once. A word on this clone: The antigen is undetermined.

The CDR3 is 13 amino acids. V lost 4 bases and J lost 4, with 10 bases in between. The germline gives CDR1 MDHEN, CDR2 SYDVKM. The sequenced sample was peripheral blood, obtained on day 0 of AZD1222 vaccination. The chain couples TRBV28 to TRBJ2-5; no definite D call. The receptor comes from an adult in good health. In DNA, the CDR3 is TGTGCCAGCAGTTCCCCCCAGTCAGAGACCCAGTACTTC. It yields the protein CASSSPQSETQYF. Full variable domain (missing parts from reference TRBV28 and TRBJ2-5): DVKVTQSSRYLVKRTGEKVFLECVQDMDHENMFWYRQDPGLGLRLIYFSYDVKMKEKGDIPEGYSVSREKKERFSLILESASTNQTSMYLCASSSPQSETQYFGPGTRLLVL.